This T cell receptor beta chain came from a study of blood T cell repertoires in COVID-19 (dated by TCRdb to the early 2020s). Regarding the study in general: The collaborator samples originated in the United States, Italy and Spain and spanned the acute and convalescent phases of COVID-19. The repertoires were released in a freely available public database meant as a resource for research on the immune response to SARS-CoV-2. The dataset comprised deeply sampled blood TCRbeta repertoires from subjects exposed to, actively infected with, or recovered from COVID-19. Where available, HLA class I and class II types were taken from metadata supplied by the sample provider and were not determined by assay-based typing. The material from the prospective study consisted of cDNA or gDNA derived from T cells, B-cell-depleted T cells, or PBMCs. Sample metadata almost always included a de-identified subject ID, COVID-19 status, age in years and sex. The samples were drawn from two sources: the first 160 participants of the ongoing ImmuneRACE study, and 950 to 1,500 subjects contributed by 6 global collaborators. Here is what the overall study found, with its caveats: How much clinical and demographic metadata was included differed by source and by participant, and the metadata was provided uncurated.

TCRbeta CDR3 regions were amplified from genomic DNA by means of the immunoSEQ Assay, a bias-controlled multiplex PCR. As for the original processing: Nucleated cell counts per sample were estimated from amplification of reference gene primers within the assay. To quantify the absolute abundance of each unique TCRbeta CDR3 rearrangement, sequence reads were collapsed and filtered. Productive Simpson clonality was computed per sample as the square root of Simpson's diversity index over productive rearrangements. TCRdb carries this immuneACCESS record with in-frame sequences only. Its versions omit some clonotypes, under half of them owing to an unresolved V gene in the studies checked, with the rest unexplained. V and J calls and clone size are those listed in that table; D and trimming were worked out from the DNA. This sample comprises 65,000 to 70,000 clones, 75% to 95% of them detected only once. The ten largest account for around 13% of the sample.

The CDR3, from cysteine to phenylalanine, totals 14 residues. Only the CDR3 part of the read is kept: 42 bases, read in frame from the first base. Taken from the germline V gene, the CDR1 and CDR2 loops are SGHTA and FQGNSA. V is pared back by 5 bases and J by 3 bases, with 14 bases lying between the germline termini. Each collaborating institution followed its own protocols to collect whole blood in K2EDTA tubes. For TCRbeta analysis, collaborator samples were shipped as frozen whole blood, as isolated PBMCs, or as DNA extracted from either sample type. Turning to this clone: Its antigen is still unknown. No much larger clonotype is one base removed from it; base qualities were not supplied.

Sequenced: peripheral blood. The sequence was obtained from a human donor with active COVID-19. The donor label of this sample is uncertain. Recombination joined TRBV7-2 with TRBJ2-7, with TRBD1 tentatively as D gene (8 bases match). The DNA sequence reads TGTGCCAGCAGCGTCTACAGGGGGGGCTACGAGCAGTACTTC. Its coded protein is CASSVYRGGYEQYF. Full variable domain (CDR3 extended with the reference TRBV7-2 and TRBJ2-7 proteins): GAGVSQSPSNKVTEKGKDVELRCDPISGHTALYWYRQSLGQGLEFLIYFQGNSAPDKSGLPSDRFSAERTGGSVSTLTIQRTQQEDSAVYLCASSVYRGGYEQYFGPGTRLTVT.